Shown below are 17 T cell receptor beta chains from a single sample sequenced in a study of persistence of HIV-infected CD4 T cells. This was the immunoSEQ version 4 assay in survey mode. Repertoires were generated with immunoSEQ multiplex PCR, while TCRdb's copy carries only in-frame clones and drops some. This sample yields tens of thousands of clones, of which about 80% are seen a single time; approximately 15% belongs to the top ten. No cognate antigen is known for these TCRs. Cells were stimulated with overlapping HIV-1 Gag 15-mer peptides. CD40L-negative CD69-negative CD45RO-high memory CD4+ T cells were sorted as populations depleted of antigen-responding cells. The specimen was CD4+ T cells sorted from PBMCs after roughly 20-hour stimulation, collected from a patient who received antiretroviral therapy. All receptors come from an adult man with HIV who was CMV-seropositive.

The V gene is TRBV6-5, the J gene TRBJ1-5, with a possible D match to TRBD1 (5 bases). This CDR3 region has 15 residues. Germline V lookup: CDR1 MNHEY, CDR2 SVGAGI. Trimming shortened V by 10 bases and J by 0 bases, and 16 bases separated the two germline ends. CDR3 in DNA: TGTGCCACCCAGGAGGGGCAGGGTAGCAATCAGCCCCAGCATTTT. Protein product: CATQEGQGSNQPQHF.

This sequence joins TRBV7-8 and TRBJ1-2; D perhaps matches TRBD1 (5 bases). This CDR3 spans 18 amino acids. Trimming shortened V by 3 bases and J by 4 bases, and 24 bases separated the two germline ends. The germline V gene encodes CDR1 SGHVS and CDR2 FQNEAQ. CDR3 nucleotides: TGTGCCAGCAGCTTTATTTCAGGATTCGGGGGTTCTTCCTATGGCTACACCTTC. It encodes CASSFISGFGGSSYGYTF. Combining the CDR3 with reference TRBV7-8 and TRBJ1-2 gives the whole variable domain GAGVSQSPRYKVAKRGQDVALRCDPISGHVSLFWYQQALGQGPEFLTYFQNEAQLDKSGLPSDRFFAERPEGSVSTLKIQRTQQEDSAVYLCASSFISGFGGSSYGYTFGSGTRLTVV.

The chain links TRBV4-3 to TRBJ1-2; D uncertain. Germline CDR1 and CDR2: LGHNA and YSLEER. The CDR3 contains 13 residues. V gave up 0 bases and J gave up 4 bases, with 6 bases separating them. In DNA form, the CDR3 reads TGCGCCAGCAGCCAAGACCCAGCCTATGGCTACACCTTC. Amino acids: CASSQDPAYGYTF.

The V gene is TRBV6-5, the J gene TRBJ2-7, with 8 nucleotides matching TRBD1. There are 13 residues in the CDR3. Germline loops: CDR1 MNHEY, CDR2 SVGAGI. After removal of 2 bases from V and 12 bases from J, the junction contained 9 bases not matched to a gene. CDR3 bases: TGTGCCAGCAGTTACCGACAGGGGAATCTCTTGTACTTC. Translating gives CASSYRQGNLLYF.

The chain couples TRBV4-2 to TRBJ1-1; no reliable D call. Germline V gene lookup returns CDR1 LGHNA and CDR2 YNFKEQ. This CDR3 contains 16 residues. V lost 8 bases and J 3 bases, leaving 22 bases between the germline ends. CDR3 region: CASSLRGPVLDTEAFF. CDR3 DNA sequence: TGTGCCAGCTCCCTCCGCGGGCCGGTGTTGGACACTGAAGCTTTCTTT.

This clone occurred a few times. The CDR3 bases are TGCGCCAGCAGCTTGACTAGCGGACTCTCCTACAATGAGCAGTTCTTC. Its translation: CASSLTSGLSYNEQFF. This chain uses TRBV5-1 with TRBJ2-1, with 8 bases fitting TRBD2. V trimming: 1 base; J trimming: 0 bases; junction bases outside the gene matches: 3. CDR1 is SGHRS and CDR2 is YFSETQ in the germline V gene. The CDR3 length is 16 residues.

V usage is TRBV5-8 and J usage is TRBJ2-5; D is unresolved. V was trimmed by 1 base and J by 5 bases, leaving 15 bases between them. The CDR3 totals 15 residues. The germline gives CDR1 SGHTS, CDR2 YDEGEE. CDR3 residues: CASSLPPPGGETQYF. The CDR3 DNA is TGTGCCAGCAGCTTGCCACCTCCGGGTGGGGAGACCCAGTACTTC.

This sequence joins TRBV29-1 and TRBJ2-1; 8 bases match TRBD1. V lost 5 bases, J lost 5 bases, and 5 bases stayed unmatched. The CDR3 consists of 13 residues. The germline gives CDR1 SQVTM, CDR2 ANQGSEA. The CDR3: CSVRPDRDNEQFF. DNA for the CDR3: TGCAGCGTTCGCCCGGACAGGGACAATGAGCAGTTCTTC.

This clone is judged medium-sized. The chain couples TRBV4-1 to TRBJ2-7, with TRBD1 matching 7 bases. V lost 3 bases and J lost 4; bases outside the gene matches: 9. The CDR3 is made up of 15 amino acids. Per the germline V gene, CDR1 is MGHRA and CDR2 is YSYEKL. The CDR3 sequence: CASSQNRDSGYEQYF. CDR3 coding DNA: TGCGCCAGCAGCCAGAATCGGGACAGTGGGTACGAGCAGTACTTC.

V is TRBV19 and J is TRBJ1-5, with D perhaps TRBD1 (6 bases). Trimming left V 3 bases short and J 2 bases short, with 14 bases between. The CDR3 consists of 16 residues. The germline gives CDR1 LNHDA, CDR2 SQIVND (reference sequence). The CDR3 reads CASSIPGASGNQPQHF. The CDR3 DNA reads as TGTGCCAGTAGTATCCCAGGGGCTTCGGGCAATCAGCCCCAGCATTTT.

The chain joins TRBV6-1 to TRBJ1-1; a possible D gene is TRBD1 (5 bases). Between the trimmed V and J ends, which lost 7 bases and 0 bases, there was a span of 15 bases. Germline V gene sequence: CDR1 MNHNS, CDR2 SASEGT. CDR3 length equals 15 residues. The CDR3 sequence is CASTVDRLMNTEAFF. In DNA form, the CDR3 reads TGTGCCAGCACTGTAGACAGACTCATGAACACTGAAGCTTTCTTT.

CDR3 sequence reads: CASSDTYNSPLHF. The CDR3 DNA reads TGTGCCAGCAGTGACACCTATAATTCACCCCTCCACTTT. This chain joins TRBV25-1 and TRBJ1-6; unclear D gene. CDR1 and CDR2 (germline): MGHDK, SYGVNS. The V gene lost 3 bases and the J gene lost 2 bases, with 2 bases spanning the gap. CDR3 length: 13 residues. Full variable domain (missing parts from reference TRBV25-1 and TRBJ1-6): EADIYQTPRYLVIGTGKKITLECSQTMGHDKMYWYQQDPGMELHLIHYSYGVNSTEKGDLSSESTVSRIRTEHFPLTLESARPSHTSQYLCASSDTYNSPLHFGNGTRLTVT.

The chain links TRBV5-1 to TRBJ1-1; D is ambiguous. Trimming cost V 0 bases and J 1 base, with 4 bases left between them. Germline V gene data show CDR1 as SGHRS and CDR2 as YFSETQ. The CDR3 contains 13 residues. The CDR3 loop reads CASSLERNTEAFF. The CDR3 DNA is TGCGCCAGCAGCTTGGAACGGAACACTGAAGCTTTCTTT.

V and J are TRBV5-1 and TRBJ1-6; the D is unclear. The CDR3 loop spans 16 amino acids. CDR1 and CDR2 (germline): SGHRS, YFSETQ. V gave up 4 bases and J gave up 0 bases, with 11 bases separating them. The DNA for the CDR3 is TGCGCCAGCAGCCCCGGACGGGTCTCCTATAATTCACCCCTCCACTTT. This sequence encodes CASSPGRVSYNSPLHF.

This clone was seen just once. The V call is TRBV25-1, the J call TRBJ1-6; no clear D. Trimming removed 4 bases from V and 7 bases from J, with 14 bases in between. Germline assignment: CDR1 MGHDK and CDR2 SYGVNS. This CDR3 spans 15 amino acids. The CDR3 DNA reads as TGTGCCAGCAGTGTCAACCGGGCCCAGAATTCACCCCTCCACTTT. It translates to CASSVNRAQNSPLHF.

The V and J genes are TRBV27 and TRBJ2-1; a weak D match, TRBD1 (6 bases). The germline gives CDR1 MNHEY, CDR2 SMNVEV (reference sequence). The germline V and J ends were trimmed by 7 bases and 9 bases, with 19 bases remaining between them. CDR3 length equals 14 residues. CDR3 region: CASTGTRAVSEQFF. The DNA of the CDR3 is TGTGCCAGCACTGGGACACGGGCGGTTAGTGAGCAGTTCTTC.

The rearrangement joins TRBV27 to TRBJ1-6, with 7 bases aligning to TRBD1. After removal of 2 bases from V and 2 bases from J, the junction contained 6 bases not matched to a gene. This CDR3 spans 17 amino acids. Germline CDR1 MNHEY, CDR2 SMNVEV (reference sequence). CDR3 sequence: CASSLKAGTAYNSPLHF. In DNA, the CDR3 is TGTGCCAGCAGTTTAAAAGCCGGGACAGCCTATAATTCACCCCTCCACTTT.